This is a list of T cell receptor beta chains from one sample in a study of CD8 T cells in ankylosing spondylitis. TCRdb reprocessed the 5' RACE reads with MiXCR, giving one entry per CDR3 protein. This sample carries around 340,000 distinct CDR3 sequences, 20% of them seen once, and the ten largest clones take about 12%. Sequencing was performed on blood, either unsorted or a sorted T cell fraction (not recorded which). The receptors derive from a male donor with ankylosing spondylitis or in good health (not recorded which). Each CDR3 is given with its conserved first and last residue. D genes are given only for firm matches. Size is omitted from some rows. Given values are once, few, many or a class for expanded clones.

V gene,J gene,clone size,D gene,CDR3 DNA,CDR3 protein
TRBV12-3/TRBV12-4,TRBJ1-5,.,TRBD1,TGTGCCAGCAGTTTAAGGTTGGGACAGGGGAGGCAGCCCCAGCATTTT,CASSLRLGQGRQPQHF
TRBV12-3/TRBV12-4,TRBJ1-1,once,TRBD1,TGTGCCAGCAGTTTTGGGGCAGGGGGCTTCTACACTGAAGCTTTCTTT,CASSFGAGGFYTEAFF
TRBV12-3/TRBV12-4,TRBJ2-2,many,.,TGTGCCAGCAGTCCCTCTACGTGGGAGCTGTTTTTT,CASSPSTWELFF
TRBV7-8,TRBJ2-5,few,.,TGTGCCAGCAGCTTAGCGGTGCGAGAGACCCAGTACTTC,CASSLAVRETQYF
TRBV9,TRBJ2-7,few,.,TGTGCCAGCAGCGTGGGGGGCACGTACGAGCAGTACTTC,CASSVGGTYEQYF
TRBV7-2,TRBJ1-2,.,TRBD1,TGTGCCAGCAGCTTACCCCCGGGACAGACCTATGGCTACACCTTC,CASSLPPGQTYGYTF
TRBV12-3/TRBV12-4,TRBJ2-3,.,TRBD2,TGTACCATCAGTTTTGGTATCGAGGACGGGAGCGGGAATACGCAGTATTTT,CTISFGIEDGSGNTQYF
TRBV9,TRBJ2-1,.,TRBD1,TGTGCCAGCAGCCCCGGGACAGAGCCTTTCAATGAGCAGTTCTTC,CASSPGTEPFNEQFF
TRBV12-3/TRBV12-4,TRBJ1-5,few,TRBD1,TGTGCCAGCAGTGGGACAGGGAGCAATCAGCCCCAGCATTTT,CASSGTGSNQPQHF
TRBV3-1,TRBJ2-3,.,TRBD2,TGTGCCAGCAGCCAAGAGTACGGGGGGGGGCTACCTACAGATACGCAGTATTTT,CASSQEYGGGLPTDTQYF
TRBV7-9,TRBJ2-3,.,TRBD2,TGTGCCAGCAGCGCCGGGGGGGCATCGCTTTCAGATACGCAGTATTTT,CASSAGGASLSDTQYF
TRBV2,TRBJ2-7,.,TRBD1,TGTGCCAGCAGTGAAATGTCAGGGGGCGGGTACGAGCAGTACTTC,CASSEMSGGGYEQYF
TRBV6-1,TRBJ1-2,.,TRBD1,TGTGCCAGCAGCCGACGAGACAGGGGCTCTGTCTATGGCTACACCTTC,CASSRRDRGSVYGYTF
TRBV9,TRBJ2-3,.,.,TGTGCCAGCAGCGTAGGGGGCGGCCTCACAGATACGCAGTATTTT,CASSVGGGLTDTQYF
TRBV15,TRBJ2-3,few,TRBD2,TGTGCCACCGGGGCTAGCGGGGGGGTCGCAGATACGCAGTATTTT,CATGASGGVADTQYF
TRBV29-1,TRBJ2-1,.,.,TGCAGCGTTGAAGTGGATGAGCAGTTCTTC,CSVEVDEQFF
TRBV29-1,TRBJ2-5,.,.,TGCAGCGCACGGACGGGGCCCGAGACCCAGTACTTC,CSARTGPETQYF
TRBV2,TRBJ2-3,few,TRBD2,TGTGCCAGCGTAGCGGGGGGGCCCGGAGATACGCAGTATTTT,CASVAGGPGDTQYF
TRBV7-2,TRBJ2-3,few,TRBD2,TGTGCCAGCAGCTTGATACTAGCGGGGCACACAGATACGCAGTATTTT,CASSLILAGHTDTQYF
TRBV15,TRBJ2-7,.,.,TGTGCCACCAGCAGAGATTGGGCCTACGAGCAGTACTTC,CATSRDWAYEQYF
TRBV12-3/TRBV12-4,TRBJ2-6,.,.,TGTGCCAGCAGTCCCCGAACGGGACGGGGCTCTGGGGCCAACGTCCTGACTTTC,CASSPRTGRGSGANVLTF
TRBV29-1,TRBJ2-3,.,.,TGCAGCGTTGATCCGGCGGGGCAGGGGGGTTACACAGATACGCAGTATTTT,CSVDPAGQGGYTDTQYF
TRBV10-3,TRBJ2-7,.,.,TGTGCCATCACCGCTCACATCGAATATGAGCAGTACTTC,CAITAHIEYEQYF
TRBV6-5,TRBJ2-3,.,.,TGTGCCAGCAGTTACTATGGATCTAGCACAGATACGCAGTATTTT,CASSYYGSSTDTQYF
TRBV28,TRBJ2-1,.,.,TGTGCCAGCAGTTTAATTTTGGCAGATTACAATGAGCAGTTCTTC,CASSLILADYNEQFF
TRBV12-3/TRBV12-4,TRBJ1-2,.,.,TGTGCCAGCAGGGACATCTATGGCTACACCTTC,CASRDIYGYTF
TRBV20-1,TRBJ2-1,.,.,TGCAGTGCTATGAAGGGTGAGCAGTTCTTC,CSAMKGEQFF
TRBV5-1,TRBJ2-1,.,TRBD1,TGCGCCAGCAGCCCCGGTGGGGGACAGGGGCTGTTCTTC,CASSPGGGQGLFF
TRBV27,TRBJ2-7,.,.,TGTGCCAGCAGTTTAATGGGTCAGCTCTCCTACGAGCAGTACTTC,CASSLMGQLSYEQYF
TRBV15,TRBJ1-1,many,.,TGTGCCACCAGCAACCCTCGGGACCCCATGAACACTGAAGCTTTCTTT,CATSNPRDPMNTEAFF
TRBV7-9,TRBJ2-6,.,TRBD1,TGTGCCAGCAGCCCGGGACAGCCCATCTCTGGGGCCAACGTCCTGACTTTC,CASSPGQPISGANVLTF
TRBV25-1,TRBJ2-7,few,.,TGTGCCAGCAGTGAATTACAGGGCTTCCACGAGCAGTACTTC,CASSELQGFHEQYF
TRBV28,TRBJ1-2,.,.,TGTGCCAGCAAAGTTTGGGGAGACTATGAGGGCTACACCTTC,CASKVWGDYEGYTF
TRBV7-6,TRBJ1-5,.,.,TGTGCCAGCAGCCTTGGCCTAGCCGATAGCAATCAGCCCCAGCATTTT,CASSLGLADSNQPQHF
TRBV11-2,TRBJ2-7,.,TRBD1,TGTGCCAGCAGCCCCGGGGCAGGGGGGCAGTACTTC,CASSPGAGGQYF
TRBV12-3/TRBV12-4,TRBJ1-1,few,.,TGTGCCAGCGCCGGGGGACCTGAAGCTTTCTTT,CASAGGPEAFF
TRBV27,TRBJ2-2,many,.,TGTGCCAGCAGTTTTGCAAACACCGGGGAGCTGTTTTTT,CASSFANTGELFF
TRBV11-2,TRBJ2-3,few,.,TGTGCCAGCAGCTTAGTTGTCCAGGGCTTTGCAGATACGCAGTATTTT,CASSLVVQGFADTQYF
TRBV7-2,TRBJ2-1,.,.,TGTGCCAGCAGCTTAGAGGGCACCGAGCAGTTCTTC,CASSLEGTEQFF
TRBV10-3,TRBJ2-1,few,TRBD2,TGTGCCATCAGTGGGGGTGGGGGGGGTGACTCCTACAATGAGCAGTTCTTC,CAISGGGGGDSYNEQFF
TRBV29-1,TRBJ2-7,.,TRBD2,TGCAGCGTGCCCGGGACTAGCGGGGTCTACGAGCAGTACTTC,CSVPGTSGVYEQYF
TRBV20-1,TRBJ2-5,many,.,TGCAGTGCTAGAGTCAGGTACCAAGAGACCCAGTACTTC,CSARVRYQETQYF
TRBV29-1,TRBJ2-5,few,.,TGCAGCGTTGAAGATGGGCAGAGCGGGGAGACCCAGTACTTC,CSVEDGQSGETQYF
TRBV20-1,TRBJ1-1,.,.,TGCAGTGCTAGACCTTGGGCTAAGGCTGAAGCTTTCTTT,CSARPWAKAEAFF
TRBV28,TRBJ1-5,few,.,TGTGCCAGCAGCTCCGTGATAGACTATAGCAATCAGCCCCAGCATTTT,CASSSVIDYSNQPQHF
TRBV7-9,TRBJ2-7,few,.,TGTGCCAGCAGCCCGCCCCGCCACGAGCAGTACTTC,CASSPPRHEQYF
TRBV5-6,TRBJ2-1,few,.,TGTGCCAGCAGGGGAGGAAGGGGTTACAATGAGCAGTTCTTC,CASRGGRGYNEQFF
TRBV6-5,TRBJ1-2,few,TRBD1,TGTGCCAGCAGTTATGACAGGGGGCTTTCCGGCTACACCTTC,CASSYDRGLSGYTF
TRBV4-1,TRBJ2-7,.,TRBD2,TGCGCCAGCAGCCAAGTACTAGCGTCACCCTACGAGCGGTACTTC,CASSQVLASPYERYF
TRBV19,TRBJ2-7,few,.,TGTGCCAGTAGCCCTGACAGGTACCCTTCCTACGAGCAGTACTTC,CASSPDRYPSYEQYF
TRBV5-5,TRBJ2-3,.,.,TGTGCCAGCAGCTTAGGTTGGATGGGGACAGATACGCAGTATTTT,CASSLGWMGTDTQYF
TRBV20-1,TRBJ2-5,few,.,TGCAGTGCTACTAACCTCAGACTATTGAGGGACCAGTACTTC,CSATNLRLLRDQYF
TRBV11-2,TRBJ2-1,.,.,TGTGCCAGCGGGACCCTCGGCGAATACAATGAGCAGTTCTTC,CASGTLGEYNEQFF
TRBV7-9,TRBJ2-5,.,TRBD1,TGTGCCAGCAGCGTTCCGGACAGGGGGAGCCAAGAGACCCAGTACTTC,CASSVPDRGSQETQYF
TRBV25-1,TRBJ2-1,.,.,TGTGCCAGCAGTGAATTGGTCAGCTCCTACAATGAGCAGTTCTTC,CASSELVSSYNEQFF